The rows below give T cell receptor beta chains drawn from one sample of a study of T cell responses to AZD1222 COVID-19 vaccine. Generated by immunoSEQ multiplex PCR, the TCRdb table keeps only in-frame clones and is missing some. The sample lists 170,000 or so clones; about nine tenths were seen once. The sample was peripheral blood, taken on day 0 of AZD1222 vaccination. These receptors were collected from an adult in good health. The CDR3 runs from the conserved cysteine through the conserved F or W. Each record gives: V gene, J gene, clone size, D gene, CDR3 protein, CDR3 DNA. D genes are given only for firm matches. Clone size is not always given. Where it is, it says once, few, many or a class for expanded clones.

V gene: TRBV3-1/TRBV3-2
J gene: TRBJ2-2
clone size: -
D gene: TRBD2
CDR3 protein: CASSRGGNTGELFF
CDR3 DNA: TGTGCCAGCAGCCGCGGGGGGAACACCGGGGAGCTGTTTTTT

V gene: TRBV5-5
J gene: TRBJ1-5
clone size: -
D gene: TRBD1
CDR3 protein: CASSVGTGRGNQPQHF
CDR3 DNA: TGTGCCAGCAGCGTGGGGACAGGGCGTGGGAATCAGCCCCAGCATTTT

V gene: TRBV10-3
J gene: TRBJ2-3
clone size: -
D gene: -
CDR3 protein: CAISDRLADTQYF
CDR3 DNA: TGTGCCATCAGTGACCGACTAGCAGATACGCAGTATTTT

V gene: TRBV7-3
J gene: TRBJ2-1
clone size: -
D gene: TRBD2
CDR3 protein: CASSLTGLAGGINEQFF
CDR3 DNA: TGTGCCAGCAGCTTGACGGGACTAGCGGGGGGTATCAATGAGCAGTTCTTC

V gene: TRBV24-1
J gene: TRBJ2-3
clone size: -
D gene: TRBD1
CDR3 protein: CATSDSGQGTDTQYF
CDR3 DNA: TGTGCCACCAGTGATTCGGGACAGGGGACAGATACGCAGTATTTT

V gene: TRBV5-6
J gene: TRBJ1-4
clone size: -
D gene: -
CDR3 protein: CASSSGINEKLFF
CDR3 DNA: TGTGCCAGCAGCTCAGGGATTAATGAAAAACTGTTTTTT

V gene: TRBV2
J gene: TRBJ2-1
clone size: few
D gene: TRBD2
CDR3 protein: CASSPLSGLALYNEQFF
CDR3 DNA: TGTGCCAGCAGCCCCCTCTCCGGACTAGCCCTGTACAATGAGCAGTTCTTC

V gene: TRBV19
J gene: TRBJ1-1
clone size: -
D gene: TRBD1
CDR3 protein: CASSQQGATEAFF
CDR3 DNA: TGTGCCAGTAGTCAGCAGGGGGCAACTGAAGCTTTCTTT

V gene: TRBV5-1
J gene: TRBJ1-4
clone size: -
D gene: TRBD1
CDR3 protein: CASSLAGQEGEKLFF
CDR3 DNA: TGCGCCAGCAGCTTGGCGGGACAGGAAGGAGAAAAACTGTTTTTT

V gene: TRBV5-5
J gene: TRBJ1-2
clone size: -
D gene: -
CDR3 protein: CASSSALRIRYGYTF
CDR3 DNA: TGTGCCAGCAGCTCCGCCCTGAGGATCCGGTATGGCTACACCTTC

V gene: TRBV7-8
J gene: TRBJ1-1
clone size: few
D gene: -
CDR3 protein: CASSLSIGGTEAFF
CDR3 DNA: TGTGCCAGCAGCCTTAGTATAGGAGGCACTGAAGCTTTCTTT

V gene: TRBV11-2
J gene: TRBJ1-2
clone size: -
D gene: -
CDR3 protein: CASSRGDYGYTF
CDR3 DNA: TGTGCCAGCAGCAGGGGGGACTATGGCTACACCTTC

V gene: TRBV7-2
J gene: TRBJ2-5
clone size: -
D gene: TRBD2
CDR3 protein: CASSLFSGGLPQETQYF
CDR3 DNA: TGTGCCAGCAGCTTATTTAGCGGGGGTCTACCTCAAGAGACCCAGTACTTC

V gene: TRBV11-2
J gene: TRBJ2-7
clone size: -
D gene: TRBD2
CDR3 protein: CASSYQAGTRSYEQYF
CDR3 DNA: TGTGCCAGCAGCTACCAAGCGGGGACCCGCTCCTACGAGCAGTACTTC

V gene: TRBV5-1
J gene: TRBJ2-7
clone size: -
D gene: -
CDR3 protein: CASSFEKSNDVGYEQYF
CDR3 DNA: TGCGCCAGCAGCTTCGAGAAAAGTAACGACGTGGGCTACGAGCAGTACTTC

V gene: TRBV13
J gene: TRBJ1-2
clone size: -
D gene: TRBD1
CDR3 protein: CASSRGGQGPDYTF
CDR3 DNA: TGTGCCAGCAGCCGGGGCGGACAGGGGCCGGACTACACCTTC

V gene: TRBV3-1/TRBV3-2
J gene: TRBJ2-5
clone size: -
D gene: -
CDR3 protein: CASSQDRQGTQYF
CDR3 DNA: TGTGCCAGCAGCCAAGACAGGCAAGGGACCCAGTACTTC

V gene: TRBV19
J gene: TRBJ2-7
clone size: -
D gene: -
CDR3 protein: CASSIRKAIHEQYF
CDR3 DNA: TGTGCCAGTAGTATACGGAAGGCTATTCACGAGCAGTACTTC

V gene: TRBV7-6
J gene: TRBJ1-6
clone size: -
D gene: TRBD1
CDR3 protein: CASSLIAGGGNSPLHF
CDR3 DNA: TGTGCCAGCAGCTTAATAGCAGGGGGTGGGAATTCACCCCTCCACTTT

V gene: TRBV6-6
J gene: TRBJ2-7
clone size: -
D gene: TRBD2
CDR3 protein: CASSPLIAGGASYEQYF
CDR3 DNA: TGTGCCAGCAGTCCTCTTATAGCGGGGGGCGCCTCCTACGAGCAGTACTTC

V gene: TRBV18
J gene: TRBJ1-2
clone size: -
D gene: TRBD1
CDR3 protein: CASSPETGGAYGYTF
CDR3 DNA: TGTGCCAGCTCACCAGAAACAGGGGGGGCCTATGGCTACACCTTC

V gene: TRBV10-3
J gene: TRBJ2-1
clone size: -
D gene: TRBD1
CDR3 protein: CAISSGTGDEQFF
CDR3 DNA: TGTGCCATCAGTTCCGGGACAGGGGATGAGCAGTTCTTC

V gene: TRBV15
J gene: TRBJ1-5
clone size: -
D gene: TRBD1
CDR3 protein: CATSRGHRGVDQPQHF
CDR3 DNA: TGTGCCACCAGCAGAGGACACAGGGGAGTTGACCAGCCCCAGCATTTT

V gene: TRBV20-1
J gene: TRBJ1-1
clone size: -
D gene: TRBD1
CDR3 protein: CSASRPQGADTEAFF
CDR3 DNA: TGCAGTGCTAGTAGGCCACAGGGGGCTGACACTGAAGCTTTCTTT

V gene: TRBV9
J gene: TRBJ1-4
clone size: once
D gene: -
CDR3 protein: CASSVDPSRPKEKLFF
CDR3 DNA: TGTGCCAGCAGCGTAGATCCAAGCCGGCCCAAGGAAAAACTGTTTTTT

V gene: TRBV2
J gene: TRBJ1-3
clone size: -
D gene: TRBD1
CDR3 protein: CASRDRINTIYF
CDR3 DNA: TGTGCCAGCCGGGACAGAATAAACACCATATATTTT

V gene: TRBV5-4
J gene: TRBJ2-3
clone size: -
D gene: TRBD2
CDR3 protein: CASSLGTSGLDTQYF
CDR3 DNA: TGTGCCAGCAGCTTGGGGACTAGCGGGTTGGATACGCAGTATTTT

V gene: TRBV25-1
J gene: TRBJ1-4
clone size: -
D gene: TRBD1
CDR3 protein: CASRNRGGSEKLFF
CDR3 DNA: TGTGCCAGCAGAAACAGGGGAGGTAGCGAAAAACTGTTTTTT

V gene: TRBV7-9
J gene: TRBJ2-5
clone size: -
D gene: -
CDR3 protein: CASSFVGTRQETQYF
CDR3 DNA: TGTGCCAGCAGCTTCGTGGGGACTCGCCAAGAGACCCAGTACTTC